What follows are 14 T cell receptor beta chains derived from one specimen sequenced in a study of blood T cell repertoires in COVID-19. Only in-frame clones appear in the TCRdb table, and some are missing; sequencing was by immunoSEQ multiplex PCR. There are approximately 210,000 clones in the sample; around nine tenths occur only once, and around 4.8% lies in the top ten. Sample: peripheral blood. Every receptor here comes from a middle-aged woman with acute or convalescent COVID-19.

The chain recombines TRBV19 with TRBJ2-3; 13 bases are a match to TRBD2. The CDR3 contains 17 residues. Germline V CDR1 and CDR2: LNHDA, SQIVND (reference sequence). Trimming removed 4 bases from V and 1 base from J; junction bases left unmatched: 5. The CDR3: CASSRGLAGSRTDTQYF. CDR3 nucleotides: TGTGCCAGTAGTAGGGGACTAGCGGGGAGCCGCACAGATACGCAGTATTTT. Full variable domain (rest looked up from reference TRBV19 and TRBJ2-3): DGGITQSPKYLFRKEGQNVTLSCEQNLNHDAMYWYRQDPGQGLRLIYYSQIVNDFQKGDIAEGYSVSREKKESFPLTVTSAQKNPTAFYLCASSRGLAGSRTDTQYFGPGTRLTVL.

The genes are TRBV6-5 and TRBJ2-2, with a weak D call TRBD2 (6 bases). This CDR3 contains 13 residues. Trimming took 6 bases from V and 8 from J, leaving 13 bases between them. Germline assignment: CDR1 MNHEY and CDR2 SVGAGI. CDR3 protein: CASRAGIAGELFF. The DNA for the CDR3 is TGTGCCAGCAGGGCGGGGATAGCGGGGGAGCTGTTTTTT.

V is TRBV27 and J is TRBJ1-1, with D maybe TRBD1 (5 bases). The CDR3 spans 13 residues. CDR1 is MNHEY, CDR2 SMNVEV, per germline (reference sequence). V gave up 7 bases and J gave up 0 bases, with 9 bases separating them. The CDR3 region is CASKSGMNTEAFF. The CDR3 coding sequence is TGTGCCAGCAAATCAGGGATGAACACTGAAGCTTTCTTT.

This chain uses TRBV19 with TRBJ1-1; D remains unclear. V was trimmed by 2 bases and J by 3 bases, leaving 10 bases between them. Germline lookup yields CDR1 LNHDA and CDR2 SQIVND (reference sequence). The CDR3 totals 14 residues. CDR3 amino acids: CASSIRGVDTEAFF. The CDR3 nucleotides are TGTGCCAGTAGTATAAGAGGAGTGGACACTGAAGCTTTCTTT.

The chain recombines TRBV6-1 with TRBJ1-5; a possible D gene is TRBD1 (5 bases). V lost 2 bases and J lost 0, with 14 bases in between. This CDR3 contains 17 residues. CDR1 and CDR2 (germline): MNHNS, SASEGT. The CDR3 sequence is CASSEILTGSSNQPQHF. The CDR3 region has the DNA TGTGCCAGCAGTGAAATTCTCACAGGATCTAGCAATCAGCCCCAGCATTTT.

The chain couples TRBV5-5 to TRBJ2-5; D perhaps matches TRBD1 (5 bases). Germline values: CDR1 SGHKS, CDR2 YYEKEE (reference sequence). The CDR3 contains 13 residues. With 2 bases removed from V and 4 bases from J, the gap between germline ends came to 9 bases. The CDR3 here is CASSFQGAETQYF. The CDR3 DNA is TGTGCCAGCAGCTTTCAGGGTGCAGAGACCCAGTACTTC.

The V gene is TRBV2, the J gene TRBJ2-7, with TRBD1 matching over 7 bases. Germline V gene sequence: CDR1 SNHLY, CDR2 FYNNEI. This CDR3 spans 13 amino acids. Losses at the gene ends were 5 bases for V and 0 bases for J; bases not matched to a gene: 1. The DNA for the CDR3 is TGTGCCAGCAGTTACAGGGGCTCCTACGAGCAGTACGTC. This translates into CASSYRGSYEQYV.

This sequence joins TRBV9 and TRBJ1-3; D gene ambiguous. Germline CDR1 reads SGDLS; CDR2 reads YYNGEE. The CDR3 runs 15 residues. Trimming stripped 4 bases from V and 0 bases from J, with 11 bases between. CDR3 residues: CASSREAHSGNTIYF. In DNA form, the CDR3 reads TGTGCCAGCAGCCGAGAGGCACACTCTGGAAACACCATATATTTT.

V is TRBV27 and J is TRBJ1-2; D might be TRBD1 (6 bases). This CDR3 has 12 amino acids. The germline CDR1 and CDR2 sequences are MNHEY and SMNVEV (reference sequence). Deletions cut 8 bases from V and 7 bases from J, with 14 bases between. In DNA form, the CDR3 reads TGTGCCAGCGGTGCTGAGGGGGTTGGCTACACCTTC. Residues: CASGAEGVGYTF.

V gene TRBV6-5 combines with J gene TRBJ1-4, with a weak D call TRBD1 (6 bases). V was pared by 6 bases and J by 6 bases, with 14 bases between. The CDR3 is 14 residues long. Germline lookup yields CDR1 MNHEY and CDR2 SVGAGI. CDR3 sequence: CASSRGGLHEKLFF. In DNA form, the CDR3 reads TGTGCCAGCAGCCGCGGGGGCCTTCATGAAAAACTGTTTTTT.

The chain is built from TRBV6-5 and TRBJ2-3; D call uncertain. The CDR3 sequence is 14 residues long. Germline CDR1 is MNHEY and CDR2 is SVGAGI. Trimming shortened V by 2 bases and J by 4 bases, and 10 bases separated the two germline ends. The CDR3 DNA reads as TGTGCCAGCAGTTACAACCCAACAGCAGATACGCAGTATTTT. Translating gives CASSYNPTADTQYF.

The J gene is TRBJ1-1, the V gene TRBV28; 7 nucleotides align to TRBD1. Per the germline V gene, CDR1 is MDHEN and CDR2 is SYDVKM. This CDR3 contains 14 residues. V lost 6 bases, J lost 3 bases, and 7 bases stayed unmatched. This CDR3 reads CASSLIDRDTEAFF. The CDR3 DNA reads TGTGCCAGCAGCCTAATAGACAGGGACACTGAAGCTTTCTTT.

The rearrangement joins TRBV3-1 (or the pseudogene TRBV3-2) to TRBJ1-6; 8 positions match TRBD1. Per the germline V gene, CDR1 is LGHDT and CDR2 is YNNKEL (reference sequence). The CDR3 covers 16 residues. J was trimmed by 5 bases and V by 0 bases; bases with no gene match: 3. The CDR3 here is CASSQDLGQDNSPLHF. The CDR3 nucleotides read TGTGCCAGCAGCCAAGATCTGGGACAGGATAATTCACCCCTCCACTTT.

The DNA of the CDR3 is TGTGCCAGCAGCTTAGTCTCGACTAGCGGGGGGGGCGAGACCCAGTACTTC. Protein: CASSLVSTSGGGETQYF. The chain couples TRBV7-9 to TRBJ2-5; 14 bases map to TRBD2. With 1 base clipped from V and 5 bases from J, the junction kept 6 bases outside the gene matches. This CDR3 region has 17 residues. Germline lookup yields CDR1 SEHNR and CDR2 FQNEAQ (reference sequence). Combining the CDR3 with reference TRBV7-9 and TRBJ2-5 gives the whole variable domain DTGVSQNPRHKITKRGQNVTFRCDPISEHNRLYWYRQTLGQGPEFLTYFQNEAQLEKSRLLSDRFSAERPKGSFSTLEIQRTEQGDSAMYLCASSLVSTSGGGETQYFGPGTRLLVL.